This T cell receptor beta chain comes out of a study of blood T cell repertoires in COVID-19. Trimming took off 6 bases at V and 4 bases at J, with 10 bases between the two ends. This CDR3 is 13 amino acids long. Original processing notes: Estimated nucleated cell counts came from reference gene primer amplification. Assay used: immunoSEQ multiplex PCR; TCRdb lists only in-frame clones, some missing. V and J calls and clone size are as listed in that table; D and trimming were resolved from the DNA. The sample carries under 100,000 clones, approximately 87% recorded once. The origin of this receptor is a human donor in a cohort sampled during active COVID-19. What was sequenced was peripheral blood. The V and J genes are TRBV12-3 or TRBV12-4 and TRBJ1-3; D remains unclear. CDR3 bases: TGTGCCAGCAGCCCCCTGGCCGGAAACACCATATATTTT. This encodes CASSPLAGNTIYF.